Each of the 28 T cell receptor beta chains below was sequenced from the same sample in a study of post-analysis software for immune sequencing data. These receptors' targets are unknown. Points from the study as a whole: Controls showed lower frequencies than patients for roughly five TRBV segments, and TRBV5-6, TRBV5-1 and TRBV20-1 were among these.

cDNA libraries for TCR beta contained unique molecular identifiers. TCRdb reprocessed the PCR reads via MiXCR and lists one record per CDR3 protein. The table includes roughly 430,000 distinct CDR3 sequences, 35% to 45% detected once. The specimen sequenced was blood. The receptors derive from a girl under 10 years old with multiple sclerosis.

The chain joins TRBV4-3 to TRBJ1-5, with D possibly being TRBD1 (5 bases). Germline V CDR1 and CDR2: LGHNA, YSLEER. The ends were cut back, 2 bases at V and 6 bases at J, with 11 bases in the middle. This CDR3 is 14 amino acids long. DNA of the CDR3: TGCGCCAGCAGCCAATACCGGAGGGGTCAGCCCCAGCATTTT. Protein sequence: CASSQYRRGQPQHF.

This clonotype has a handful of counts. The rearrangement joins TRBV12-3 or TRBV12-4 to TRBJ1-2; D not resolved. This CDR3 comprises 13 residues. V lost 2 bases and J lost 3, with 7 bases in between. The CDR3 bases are TGTGCCAGCAGTTTACCCGAGGACTATGGCTACACCTTC. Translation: CASSLPEDYGYTF.

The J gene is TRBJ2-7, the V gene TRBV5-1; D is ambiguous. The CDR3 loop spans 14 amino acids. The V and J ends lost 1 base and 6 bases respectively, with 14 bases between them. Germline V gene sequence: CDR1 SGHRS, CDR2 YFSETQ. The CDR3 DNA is TGCGCCAGCAGCTTGCCCAGTAATAACGTCGAGCAGTACTTC. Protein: CASSLPSNNVEQYF.

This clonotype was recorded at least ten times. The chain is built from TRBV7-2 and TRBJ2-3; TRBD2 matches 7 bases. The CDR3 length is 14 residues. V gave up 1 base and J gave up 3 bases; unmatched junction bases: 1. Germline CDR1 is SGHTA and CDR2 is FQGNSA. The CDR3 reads CASSLGLATDTQYF. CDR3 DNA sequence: TGTGCCAGCAGCTTAGGACTAGCAACAGATACGCAGTATTTT.

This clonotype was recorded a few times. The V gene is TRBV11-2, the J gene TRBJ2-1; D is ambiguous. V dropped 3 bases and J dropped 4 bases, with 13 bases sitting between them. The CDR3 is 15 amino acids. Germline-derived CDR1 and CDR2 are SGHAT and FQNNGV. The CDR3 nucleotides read TGTGCCAGCAGCTTTGGGCCCGCAATTTACAATGAGCAGTTCTTC. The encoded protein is CASSFGPAIYNEQFF.

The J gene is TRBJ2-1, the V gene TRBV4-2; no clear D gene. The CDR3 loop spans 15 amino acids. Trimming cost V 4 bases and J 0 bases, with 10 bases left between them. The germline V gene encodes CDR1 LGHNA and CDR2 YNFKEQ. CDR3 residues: CASSRNINSYNEQFF. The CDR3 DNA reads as TGTGCCAGCAGCCGCAACATTAACTCCTACAATGAGCAGTTCTTC.

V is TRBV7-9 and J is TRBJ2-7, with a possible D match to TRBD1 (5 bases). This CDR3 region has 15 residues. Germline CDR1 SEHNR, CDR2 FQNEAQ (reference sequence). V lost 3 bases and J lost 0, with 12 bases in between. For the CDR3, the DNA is TGTGCCAGCAGCTTGGCCCCAGGGATCTCCTACGAGCAGTACTTC. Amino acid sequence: CASSLAPGISYEQYF.

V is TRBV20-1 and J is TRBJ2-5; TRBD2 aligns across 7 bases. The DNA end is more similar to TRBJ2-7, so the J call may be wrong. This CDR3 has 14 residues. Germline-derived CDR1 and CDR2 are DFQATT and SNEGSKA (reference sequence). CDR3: CSASGEGPSYEQYF. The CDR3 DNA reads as TGCAGTGCTAGTGGGGAGGGGCCTTCCTACGAGCAGTACTTC.

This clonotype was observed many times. The CDR3 nucleotides are TGTGCCAGCAGCCTCCTTCAGGGCCAAGAGACCCAGTACTTC. Protein sequence: CASSLLQGQETQYF. This chain connects TRBV7-9 to TRBJ2-5, with TRBD1 as a possible D gene (5 bases). Deletions cut 5 bases from V and 1 base from J, with 11 bases between. The CDR3 is 14 residues long. Germline values: CDR1 SEHNR, CDR2 FQNEAQ (reference sequence).

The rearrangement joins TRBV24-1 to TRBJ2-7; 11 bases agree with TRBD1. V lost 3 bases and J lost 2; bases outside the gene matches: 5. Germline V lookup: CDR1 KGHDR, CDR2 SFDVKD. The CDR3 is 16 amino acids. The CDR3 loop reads CATSDPRDRGAYEQYF. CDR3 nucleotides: TGTGCCACCAGTGATCCGAGGGACAGGGGGGCCTACGAGCAGTACTTC.

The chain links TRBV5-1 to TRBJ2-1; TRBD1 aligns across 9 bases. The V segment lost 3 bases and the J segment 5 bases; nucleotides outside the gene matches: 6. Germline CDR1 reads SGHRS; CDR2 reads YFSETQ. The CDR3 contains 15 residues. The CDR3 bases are TGCGCCAGCAGCTCCCGACAGGGGGTGAACAATGAGCAGTTCTTC. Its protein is CASSSRQGVNNEQFF. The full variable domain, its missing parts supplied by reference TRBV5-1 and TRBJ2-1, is KAGVTQTPRYLIKTRGQQVTLSCSPISGHRSVSWYQQTPGQGLQFLFEYFSETQRNKGNFPGRFSGRQFSNSRSEMNVSTLELGDSALYLCASSSRQGVNNEQFFGPGTRLTVL.

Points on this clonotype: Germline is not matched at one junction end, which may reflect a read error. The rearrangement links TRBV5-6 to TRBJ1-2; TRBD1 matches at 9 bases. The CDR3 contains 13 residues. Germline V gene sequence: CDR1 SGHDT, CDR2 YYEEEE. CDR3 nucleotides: TGTGCCAACAGCTTGGGACAGGGCAATGGCTACACCTTC. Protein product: CANSLGQGNGYTF.

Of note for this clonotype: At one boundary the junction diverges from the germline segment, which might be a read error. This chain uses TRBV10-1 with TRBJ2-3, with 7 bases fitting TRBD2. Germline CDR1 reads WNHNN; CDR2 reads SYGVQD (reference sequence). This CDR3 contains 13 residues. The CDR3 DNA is TGCGCCAGCAGGGAGTCCGGACTAGGGGCGCAGTATTTT. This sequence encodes CASRESGLGAQYF.

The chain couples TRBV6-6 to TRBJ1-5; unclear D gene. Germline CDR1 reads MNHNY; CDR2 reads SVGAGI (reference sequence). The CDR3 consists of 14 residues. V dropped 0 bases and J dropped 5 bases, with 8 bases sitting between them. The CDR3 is CASSYSGKDQPQHF. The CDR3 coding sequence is TGTGCCAGCAGTTACTCCGGGAAAGATCAGCCCCAGCATTTT.

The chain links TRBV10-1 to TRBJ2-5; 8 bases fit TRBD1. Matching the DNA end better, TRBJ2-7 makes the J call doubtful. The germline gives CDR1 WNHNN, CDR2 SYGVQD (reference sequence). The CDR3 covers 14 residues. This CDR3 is CASSESQGAYEQYF. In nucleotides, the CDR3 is TGCGCCAGCAGTGAGTCGCAGGGGGCTTACGAGCAGTACTTC.

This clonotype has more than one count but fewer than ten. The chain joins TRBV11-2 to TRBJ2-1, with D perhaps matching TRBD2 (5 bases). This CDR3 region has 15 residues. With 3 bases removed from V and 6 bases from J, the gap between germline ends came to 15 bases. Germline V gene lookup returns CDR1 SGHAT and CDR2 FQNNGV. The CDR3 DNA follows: TGTGCCAGCAGCTTCGACTACCCGATACTCAATGAGCAGTTCTTC. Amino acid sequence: CASSFDYPILNEQFF.

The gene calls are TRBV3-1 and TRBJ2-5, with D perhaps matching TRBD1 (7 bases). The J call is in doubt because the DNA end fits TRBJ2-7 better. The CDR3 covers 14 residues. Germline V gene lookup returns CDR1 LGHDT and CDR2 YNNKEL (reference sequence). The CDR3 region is CASSHGAGGYEQYF. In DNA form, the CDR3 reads TGTGCCAGCAGCCATGGCGCAGGGGGGTACGAGCAGTACTTC.

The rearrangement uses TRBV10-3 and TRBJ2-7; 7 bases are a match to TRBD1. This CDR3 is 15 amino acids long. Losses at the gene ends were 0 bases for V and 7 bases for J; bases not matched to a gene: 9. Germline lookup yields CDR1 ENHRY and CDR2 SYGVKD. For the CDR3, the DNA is TGTGCCATCAGTGAGTCGTCCATAGGGGGCAATGAGCAGTACTTC. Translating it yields CAISESSIGGNEQYF.

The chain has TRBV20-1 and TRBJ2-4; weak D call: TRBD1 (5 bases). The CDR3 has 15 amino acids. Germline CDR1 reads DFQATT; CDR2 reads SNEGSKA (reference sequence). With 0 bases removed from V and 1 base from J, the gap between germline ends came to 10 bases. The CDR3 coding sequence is TGCAGTGCTAGAGATCGGCAGGGTGCCAAAAACATTCAGTACTTC. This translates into CSARDRQGAKNIQYF.

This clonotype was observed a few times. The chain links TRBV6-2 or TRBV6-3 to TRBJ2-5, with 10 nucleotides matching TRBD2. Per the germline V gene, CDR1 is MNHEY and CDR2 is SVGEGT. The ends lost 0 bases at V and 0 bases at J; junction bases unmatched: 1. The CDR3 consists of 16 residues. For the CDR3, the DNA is TGTGCCAGCAGTTACTCCGGGACTAGCGACCAAGAGACCCAGTACTTC. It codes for CASSYSGTSDQETQYF.

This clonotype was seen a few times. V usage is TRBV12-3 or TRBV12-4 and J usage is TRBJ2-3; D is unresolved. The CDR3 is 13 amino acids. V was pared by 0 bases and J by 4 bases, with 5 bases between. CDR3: CASSLASPDTQYF. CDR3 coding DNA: TGTGCCAGCAGTTTAGCCAGCCCAGATACGCAGTATTTT.

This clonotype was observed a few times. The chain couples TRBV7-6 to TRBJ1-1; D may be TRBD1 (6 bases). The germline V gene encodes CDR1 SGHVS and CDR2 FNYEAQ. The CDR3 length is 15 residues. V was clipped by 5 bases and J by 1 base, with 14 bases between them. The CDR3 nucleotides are TGTGCCAGCAGCATTCCGGGACATGGGAACACTGAAGCTTTCTTT. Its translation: CASSIPGHGNTEAFF.

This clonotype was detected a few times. The CDR3 DNA follows: TGTGCCAGTAGTGCTGGACAGTCATTGGAGCAGTACTTC. It encodes CASSAGQSLEQYF. The chain joins TRBV19 to TRBJ2-7; D may be TRBD1 (6 bases). CDR1 is LNHDA and CDR2 is SQIVND in the germline V gene (reference sequence). V was pared by 5 bases and J by 7 bases, with 15 bases between. The length of the CDR3 is 13 residues.

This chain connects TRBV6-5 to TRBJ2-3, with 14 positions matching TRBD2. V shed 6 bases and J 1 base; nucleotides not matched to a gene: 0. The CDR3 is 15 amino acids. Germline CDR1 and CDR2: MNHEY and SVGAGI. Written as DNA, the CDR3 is TGTGCCAGCAGGGGACTAGCGGGGGGCACAGATACGCAGTATTTT. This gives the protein CASRGLAGGTDTQYF.

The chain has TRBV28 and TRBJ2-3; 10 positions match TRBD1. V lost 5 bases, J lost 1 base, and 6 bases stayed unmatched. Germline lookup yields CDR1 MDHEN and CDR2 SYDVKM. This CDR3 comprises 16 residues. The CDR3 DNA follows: TGTGCCAGCAGTCCCCGCGGACAGGGGGGCACAGATACGCAGTATTTT. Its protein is CASSPRGQGGTDTQYF. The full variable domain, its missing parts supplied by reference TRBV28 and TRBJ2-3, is DVKVTQSSRYLVKRTGEKVFLECVQDMDHENMFWYRQDPGLGLRLIYFSYDVKMKEKGDIPEGYSVSREKKERFSLILESASTNQTSMYLCASSPRGQGGTDTQYFGPGTRLTVL.

DNA of the CDR3: TGTGCCAGCAGCTTAGAGGCAGGGAAGAAGTACTTC. Protein: CASSLEAGKKYF. The gene calls are TRBV7-9 and TRBJ2-4, with D possibly being TRBD1 (5 bases). This CDR3 spans 12 amino acids. The germline gives CDR1 SEHNR, CDR2 FQNEAQ (reference sequence). The V end lost 1 base, the J end lost 14 bases, and 12 bases lay between the germline ends.

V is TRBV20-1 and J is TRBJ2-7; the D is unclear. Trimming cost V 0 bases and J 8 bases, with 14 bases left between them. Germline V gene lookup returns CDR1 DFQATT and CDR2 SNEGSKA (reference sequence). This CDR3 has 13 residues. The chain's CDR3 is CSARDRFRNQQYF. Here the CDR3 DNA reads TGCAGTGCTAGAGATAGGTTCCGCAACCAGCAGTACTTC.

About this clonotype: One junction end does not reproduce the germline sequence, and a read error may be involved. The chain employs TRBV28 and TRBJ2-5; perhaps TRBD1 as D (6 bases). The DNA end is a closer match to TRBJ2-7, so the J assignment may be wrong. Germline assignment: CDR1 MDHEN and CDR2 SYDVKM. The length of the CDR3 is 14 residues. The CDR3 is CASSLRDTSCEQYF. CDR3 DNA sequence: TGTGCCAGCAGTTTGAGGGACACATCCTGCGAGCAGTACTTC.